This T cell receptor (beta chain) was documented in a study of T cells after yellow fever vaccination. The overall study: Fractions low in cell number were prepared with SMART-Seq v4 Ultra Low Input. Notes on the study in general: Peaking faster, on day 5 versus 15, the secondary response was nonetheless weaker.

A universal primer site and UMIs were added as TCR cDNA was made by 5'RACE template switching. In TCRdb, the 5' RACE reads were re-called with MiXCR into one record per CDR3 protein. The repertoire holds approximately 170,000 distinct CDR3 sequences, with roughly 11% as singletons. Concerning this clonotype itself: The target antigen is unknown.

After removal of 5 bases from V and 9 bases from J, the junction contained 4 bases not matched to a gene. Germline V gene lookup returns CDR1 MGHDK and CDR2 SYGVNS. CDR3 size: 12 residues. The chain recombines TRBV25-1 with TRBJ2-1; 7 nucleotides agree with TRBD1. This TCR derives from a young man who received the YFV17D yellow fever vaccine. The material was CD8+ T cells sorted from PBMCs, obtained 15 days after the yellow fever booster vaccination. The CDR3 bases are TGTGCCAGCAGTTGGGGACAGTCTGAGCAGTTCTTC. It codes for CASSWGQSEQFF.